This T cell receptor (beta chain) was sequenced during a study of cytomegalovirus exposure and HLA in healthy donors. Study conclusions and caveats: An analysis was carried out at a later point. It showed that HLA-associated TCR beta chains were more clonally expanded than equally common non-associated chains.

PCR involved 60 Vbeta and 13 Jbeta primers. Generated by immunoSEQ multiplex PCR, the TCRdb table keeps only in-frame clones and is missing some. The sample lists 130,000 or so clones, 73% occurring once. Turning to this clone: The antigen remains unidentified.

The CDR3 is made up of 16 amino acids. Germline V gene lookup returns CDR1 SGDLS and CDR2 YYNGEE. V gave up 1 base and J gave up 5 bases; unmatched junction bases: 7. This sequence originates from a woman between 40 and 55 years old in good health and CMV-seropositive. The genes are TRBV9 and TRBJ2-5; 11 bases map to TRBD2. The sequencing input was PBMCs. CDR3 sequence reads: CASSVSALAGGETQYF. The CDR3 DNA is TGTGCCAGCAGCGTATCTGCTCTAGCGGGGGGTGAGACCCAGTACTTC.